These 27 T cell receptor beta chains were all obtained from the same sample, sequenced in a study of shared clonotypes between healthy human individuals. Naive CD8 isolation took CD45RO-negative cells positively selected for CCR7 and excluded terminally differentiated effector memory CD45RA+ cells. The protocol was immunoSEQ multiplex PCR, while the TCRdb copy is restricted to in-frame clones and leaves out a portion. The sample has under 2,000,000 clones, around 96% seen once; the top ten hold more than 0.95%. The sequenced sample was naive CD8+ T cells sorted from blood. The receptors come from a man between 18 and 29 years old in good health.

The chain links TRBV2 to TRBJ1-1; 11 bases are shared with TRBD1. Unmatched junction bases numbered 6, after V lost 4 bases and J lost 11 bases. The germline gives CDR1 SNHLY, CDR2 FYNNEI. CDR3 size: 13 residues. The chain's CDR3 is CASSGGQGVGAFF. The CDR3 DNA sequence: TGTGCCAGCAGTGGGGGACAGGGGGTAGGTGCTTTCTTT.

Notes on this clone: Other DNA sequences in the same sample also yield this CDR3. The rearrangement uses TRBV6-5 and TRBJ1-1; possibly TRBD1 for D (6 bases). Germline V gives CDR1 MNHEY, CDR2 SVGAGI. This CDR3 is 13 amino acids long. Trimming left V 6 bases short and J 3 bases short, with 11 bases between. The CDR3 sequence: CASSLGQYTEAFF. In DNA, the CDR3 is TGTGCCAGCAGCCTTGGACAGTACACTGAAGCTTTCTTT.

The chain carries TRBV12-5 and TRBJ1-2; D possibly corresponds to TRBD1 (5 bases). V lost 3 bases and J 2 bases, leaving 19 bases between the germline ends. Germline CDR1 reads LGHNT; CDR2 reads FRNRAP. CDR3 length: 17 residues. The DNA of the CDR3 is TGTGCTAGTGGTTTTGACCTACCCCGGGACGGAAACTATGGCTACACCTTC. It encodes CASGFDLPRDGNYGYTF. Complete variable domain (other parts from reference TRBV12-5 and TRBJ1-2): DARVTQTPRHKVTEMGQEVTMRCQPILGHNTVFWYRQTMMQGLELLAYFRNRAPLDDSGMPKDRFSAEMPDATLATLKIQPSEPRDSAVYFCASGFDLPRDGNYGYTFGSGTRLTVV.

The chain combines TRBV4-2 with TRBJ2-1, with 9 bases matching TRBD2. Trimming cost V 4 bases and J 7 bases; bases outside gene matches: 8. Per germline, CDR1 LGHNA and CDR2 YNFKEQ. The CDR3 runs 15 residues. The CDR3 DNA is TGTGCCAGCAGCCTGGAGCGGGGGGCTAGGAATGAGCAGTTCTTC. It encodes CASSLERGARNEQFF.

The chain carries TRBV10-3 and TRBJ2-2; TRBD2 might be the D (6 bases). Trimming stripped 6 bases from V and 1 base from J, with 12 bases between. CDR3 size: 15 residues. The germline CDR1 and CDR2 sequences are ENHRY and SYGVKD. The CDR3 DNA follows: TGTGCCATCAGCGGCGGCGGGGTGAACACCGGGGAGCTGTTTTTT. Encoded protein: CAISGGGVNTGELFF.

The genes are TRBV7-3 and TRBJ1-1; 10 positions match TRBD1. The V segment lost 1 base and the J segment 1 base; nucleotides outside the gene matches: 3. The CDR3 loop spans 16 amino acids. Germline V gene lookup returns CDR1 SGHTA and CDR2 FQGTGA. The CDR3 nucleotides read TGTGCCAGCAGCTTAAAGCGGACAGGGGGGAACACTGAAGCTTTCTTT. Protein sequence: CASSLKRTGGNTEAFF.

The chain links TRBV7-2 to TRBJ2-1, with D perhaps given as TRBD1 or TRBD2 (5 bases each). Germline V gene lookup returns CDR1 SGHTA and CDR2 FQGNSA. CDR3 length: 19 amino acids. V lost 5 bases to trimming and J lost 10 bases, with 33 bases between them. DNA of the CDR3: TGTGCCAGCAGCAACCCGAGGACATGGCGGAGCGGTTATGTCGGGGAGCAGTTCTTC. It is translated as CASSNPRTWRSGYVGEQFF.

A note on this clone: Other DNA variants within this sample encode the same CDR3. The CDR3 sequence is CASSYLGGSTDTQYF. The CDR3 DNA is TGTGCCAGCAGTTACTTGGGTGGGAGCACAGATACGCAGTATTTT. The V and J genes are TRBV6-5 and TRBJ2-3; D unresolved. CDR1 and CDR2 (germline): MNHEY, SVGAGI. The V end was cut by 1 base, the J end by 0 bases, with 8 bases between. The CDR3 has 15 residues.

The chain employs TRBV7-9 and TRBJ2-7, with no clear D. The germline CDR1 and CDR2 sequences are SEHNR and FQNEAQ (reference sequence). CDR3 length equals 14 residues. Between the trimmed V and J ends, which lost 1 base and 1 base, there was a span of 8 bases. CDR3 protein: CASSLGYSSYEQYF. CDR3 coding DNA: TGTGCCAGCAGCTTAGGTTACAGTTCCTACGAGCAGTACTTC.

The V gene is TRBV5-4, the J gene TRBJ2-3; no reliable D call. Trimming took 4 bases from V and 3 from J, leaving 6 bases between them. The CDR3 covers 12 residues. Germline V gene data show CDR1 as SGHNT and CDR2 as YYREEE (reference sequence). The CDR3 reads CASSDGTDTQYF. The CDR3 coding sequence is TGTGCCAGCAGCGACGGGACAGATACGCAGTATTTT.

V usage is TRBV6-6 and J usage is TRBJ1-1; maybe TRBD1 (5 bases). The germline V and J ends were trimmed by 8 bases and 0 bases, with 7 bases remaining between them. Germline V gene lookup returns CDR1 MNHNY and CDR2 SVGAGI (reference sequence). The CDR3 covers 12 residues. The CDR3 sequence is CASGGVNTEAFF. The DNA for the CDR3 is TGTGCCAGCGGGGGGGTGAACACTGAAGCTTTCTTT.

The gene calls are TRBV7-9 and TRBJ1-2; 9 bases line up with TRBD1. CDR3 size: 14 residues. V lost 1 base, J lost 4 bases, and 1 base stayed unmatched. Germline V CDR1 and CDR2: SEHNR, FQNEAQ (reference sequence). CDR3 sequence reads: CASSLETGGYGYTF. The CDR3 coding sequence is TGTGCCAGCAGCTTAGAGACAGGGGGCTATGGCTACACCTTC.

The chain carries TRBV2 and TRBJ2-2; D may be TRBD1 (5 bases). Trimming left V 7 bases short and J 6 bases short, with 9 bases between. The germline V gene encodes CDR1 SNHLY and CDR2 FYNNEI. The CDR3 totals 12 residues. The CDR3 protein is CASTRAPGELFF. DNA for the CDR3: TGTGCCAGCACCAGGGCCCCCGGGGAGCTGTTTTTT. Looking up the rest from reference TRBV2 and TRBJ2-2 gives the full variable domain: EPEVTQTPSHQVTQMGQEVILRCVPISNHLYFYWYRQILGQKVEFLVSFYNNEISEKSEIFDDQFSVERPDGSNFTLKIRSTKLEDSAMYFCASTRAPGELFFGEGSRLTVL.

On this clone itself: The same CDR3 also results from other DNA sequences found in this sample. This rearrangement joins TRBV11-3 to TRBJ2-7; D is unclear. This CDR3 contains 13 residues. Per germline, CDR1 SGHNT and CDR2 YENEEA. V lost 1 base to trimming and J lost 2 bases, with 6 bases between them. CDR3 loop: CASSLGPAYEQYF. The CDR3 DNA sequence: TGTGCCAGCAGCTTAGGCCCAGCCTACGAGCAGTACTTC.

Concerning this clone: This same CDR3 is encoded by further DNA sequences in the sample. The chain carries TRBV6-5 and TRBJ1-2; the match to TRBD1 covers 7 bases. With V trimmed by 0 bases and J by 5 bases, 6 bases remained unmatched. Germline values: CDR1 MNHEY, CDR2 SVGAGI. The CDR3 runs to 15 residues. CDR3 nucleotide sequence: TGTGCCAGCAGTTACTCGAAAGGGGGCGGGTATGGCTACACCTTC. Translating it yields CASSYSKGGGYGYTF.

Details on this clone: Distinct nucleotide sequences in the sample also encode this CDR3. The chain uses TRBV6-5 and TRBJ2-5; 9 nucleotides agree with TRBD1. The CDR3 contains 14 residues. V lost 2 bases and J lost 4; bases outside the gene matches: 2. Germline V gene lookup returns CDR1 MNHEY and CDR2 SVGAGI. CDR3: CASSYTGGGETQYF. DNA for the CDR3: TGTGCCAGCAGTTACACAGGGGGCGGAGAGACCCAGTACTTC.

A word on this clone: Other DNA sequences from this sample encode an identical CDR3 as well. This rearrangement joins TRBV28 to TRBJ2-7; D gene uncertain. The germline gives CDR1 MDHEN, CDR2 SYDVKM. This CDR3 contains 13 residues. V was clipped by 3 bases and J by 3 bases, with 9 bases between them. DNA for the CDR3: TGTGCCAGCAGTTTCTCAGGCAGCTACGAGCAGTACTTC. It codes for CASSFSGSYEQYF.

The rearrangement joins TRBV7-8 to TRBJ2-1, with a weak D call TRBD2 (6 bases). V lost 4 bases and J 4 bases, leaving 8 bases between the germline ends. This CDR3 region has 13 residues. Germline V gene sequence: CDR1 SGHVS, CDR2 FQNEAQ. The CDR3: CASSSGDYNEQFF. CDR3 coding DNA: TGTGCCAGCAGCTCGGGAGATTACAATGAGCAGTTCTTC.

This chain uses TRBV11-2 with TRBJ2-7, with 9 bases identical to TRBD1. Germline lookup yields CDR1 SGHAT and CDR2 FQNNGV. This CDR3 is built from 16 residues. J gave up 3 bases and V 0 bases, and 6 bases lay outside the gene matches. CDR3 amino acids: CASSLDPGTGSYEQYF. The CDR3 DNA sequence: TGTGCCAGCAGCTTAGATCCCGGGACAGGGAGCTACGAGCAGTACTTC.

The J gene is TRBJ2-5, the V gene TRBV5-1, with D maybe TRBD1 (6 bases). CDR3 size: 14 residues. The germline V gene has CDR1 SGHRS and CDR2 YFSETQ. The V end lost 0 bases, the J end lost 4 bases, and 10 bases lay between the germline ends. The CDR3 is CASSLARGSETQYF. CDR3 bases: TGCGCCAGCAGCTTGGCCAGGGGTTCAGAGACCCAGTACTTC.

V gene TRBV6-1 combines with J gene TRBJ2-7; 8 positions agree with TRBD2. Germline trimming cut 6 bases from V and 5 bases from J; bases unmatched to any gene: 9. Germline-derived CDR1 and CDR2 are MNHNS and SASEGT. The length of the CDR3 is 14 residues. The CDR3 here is CASRAGTSRDEQYF. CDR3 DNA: TGTGCCAGCAGGGCAGGGACTAGTCGGGACGAGCAGTACTTC.

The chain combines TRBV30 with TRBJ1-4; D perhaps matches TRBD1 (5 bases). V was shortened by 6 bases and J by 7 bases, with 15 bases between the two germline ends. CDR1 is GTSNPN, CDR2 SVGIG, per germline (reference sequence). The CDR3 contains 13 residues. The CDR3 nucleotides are TGTGCCTGCGGGGGGGATAGGGGTGAAAAACTGTTTTTT. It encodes CACGGDRGEKLFF.

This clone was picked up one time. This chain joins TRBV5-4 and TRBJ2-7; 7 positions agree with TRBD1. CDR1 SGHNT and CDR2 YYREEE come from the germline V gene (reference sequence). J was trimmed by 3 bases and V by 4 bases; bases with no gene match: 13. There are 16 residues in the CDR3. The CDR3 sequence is CASSPEGTEFSYEQYF. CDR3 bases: TGTGCCAGCAGCCCCGAAGGGACAGAGTTCAGCTACGAGCAGTACTTC. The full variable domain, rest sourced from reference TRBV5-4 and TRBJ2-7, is ETGVTQSPTHLIKTRGQQVTLRCSSQSGHNTVSWYQQALGQGPQFIFQYYREEENGRGNFPPRFSGLQFPNYSSELNVNALELDDSALYLCASSPEGTEFSYEQYFGPGTRLTVT.

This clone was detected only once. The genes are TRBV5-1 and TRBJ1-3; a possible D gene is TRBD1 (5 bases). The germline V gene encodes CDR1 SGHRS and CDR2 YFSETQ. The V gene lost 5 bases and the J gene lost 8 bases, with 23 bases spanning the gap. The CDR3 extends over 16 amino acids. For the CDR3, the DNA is TGCGCCAGCAGGGACGGGACCGTGGATCCCGGACACACCATATATTTT. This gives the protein CASRDGTVDPGHTIYF.

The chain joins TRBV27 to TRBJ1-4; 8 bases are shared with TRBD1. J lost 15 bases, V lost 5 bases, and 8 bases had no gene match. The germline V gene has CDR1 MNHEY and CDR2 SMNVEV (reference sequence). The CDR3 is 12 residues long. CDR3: CASSPRGQGVFF. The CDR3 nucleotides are TGTGCCAGCAGTCCGAGAGGACAGGGAGTGTTTTTT.

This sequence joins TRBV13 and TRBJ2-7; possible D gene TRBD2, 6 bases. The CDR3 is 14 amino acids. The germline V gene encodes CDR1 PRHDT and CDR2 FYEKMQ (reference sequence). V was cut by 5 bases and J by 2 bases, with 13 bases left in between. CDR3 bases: TGTGCCAGCAGCCTTTTCGCTAGCGCCTACGAGCAGTACTTC. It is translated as CASSLFASAYEQYF.

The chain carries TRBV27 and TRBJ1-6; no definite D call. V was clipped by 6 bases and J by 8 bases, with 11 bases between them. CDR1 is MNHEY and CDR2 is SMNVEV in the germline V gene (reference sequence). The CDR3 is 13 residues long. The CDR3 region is CASSQVFHSPLHF. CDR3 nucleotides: TGTGCCAGCAGCCAGGTTTTTCATTCACCCCTCCACTTT.